Each of the 23 T cell receptor beta chains below was sequenced from the same sample in a study of T cell responses to AZD1222 COVID-19 vaccine (TCRdb year 2021). The sample's time point label, in plain terms: about 28 days (+/-7) after the second vaccine dose. Library prep was done by the immunoSEQ multiplex PCR assay. TCRdb took over this immuneACCESS table, retaining in-frame rearrangements with V and J assigned. Such tables are incomplete; in checked studies, under half of the missing clones stem from an unresolved V gene, and the remainder is unexplained. The sample table holds around 100,000 clones, of which approximately 90% were seen once. The leading ten clones occupy less than 2.5% of the sample. This material consisted of peripheral blood, taken 28 days after the second AZD1222 dose. These receptors were taken from an adult who received the AZD1222 COVID-19 vaccine.

This clone was detected only a few times. The V and J genes are TRBV20-1 and TRBJ1-5, with D hard to call. V lost 0 bases to trimming and J lost 4 bases, with 1 base between them. Looked up from germline, CDR1 is DFQATT and CDR2 is SNEGSKA (reference sequence). This CDR3 is built from 11 residues. The CDR3, as DNA: TGCAGTGCTAGAGATAATCAGCCCCAGCATTTT. Protein sequence: CSARDNQPQHF.

This chain uses TRBV28 with TRBJ1-3; perhaps TRBD1 as D (5 bases). Trimming removed 4 bases at V and 0 bases at J, with 13 bases between. Germline CDR1 reads MDHEN; CDR2 reads SYDVKM. This CDR3 spans 16 amino acids. The CDR3 sequence: CASSWGGEPSGNTIYF. CDR3 coding DNA: TGTGCCAGCAGTTGGGGCGGGGAACCCTCTGGAAACACCATATATTTT. The full variable domain, its missing parts supplied by reference TRBV28 and TRBJ1-3, is DVKVTQSSRYLVKRTGEKVFLECVQDMDHENMFWYRQDPGLGLRLIYFSYDVKMKEKGDIPEGYSVSREKKERFSLILESASTNQTSMYLCASSWGGEPSGNTIYFGEGSWLTVV.

The V and J genes are TRBV6-2 or TRBV6-3 and TRBJ2-7; unclear D gene. The CDR3 consists of 12 residues. CDR1 and CDR2 from the germline V gene are MNHEY and SVGEGT. Trimming took 4 bases from V and 4 from J, leaving 8 bases between them. The chain's CDR3 is CASSSGTYEQYF. CDR3 sequence (DNA): TGTGCCAGCAGTTCCGGAACTTACGAGCAGTACTTC.

The rearrangement joins TRBV5-1 to TRBJ2-5; unclear D gene. The CDR3 is 13 residues long. From germline, CDR1 is SGHRS and CDR2 YFSETQ. V was clipped by 0 bases and J by 1 base, with 4 bases between them. The CDR3 here is CASSLDTQETQYF. The CDR3 DNA reads as TGCGCCAGCAGCTTGGACACCCAAGAGACCCAGTACTTC.

V gene TRBV29-1 combines with J gene TRBJ1-3, with no clear D. Per germline, CDR1 SQVTM and CDR2 ANQGSEA. Trimming took 6 bases from V and 2 from J, leaving 17 bases between them. There are 15 residues in the CDR3. CDR3 amino acids: CSVQRRAGAGNTIYF. The DNA for the CDR3 is TGCAGCGTACAGCGGCGGGCAGGCGCTGGAAACACCATATATTTT.

This sequence joins TRBV7-2 and TRBJ2-7, with D possibly TRBD2 on 6 matching bases. The CDR3 runs 15 residues. Germline loops: CDR1 SGHTA, CDR2 FQGNSA. Trimming cost V 1 base and J 2 bases, with 12 bases left between them. CDR3 nucleotides: TGTGCCAGCAGCTTAGTAGCCGCGGGGCCCTACGAGCAGTACTTC. It is translated as CASSLVAAGPYEQYF. The full variable domain, completed using reference TRBV7-2 and TRBJ2-7, is GAGVSQSPSNKVTEKGKDVELRCDPISGHTALYWYRQSLGQGLEFLIYFQGNSAPDKSGLPSDRFSAERTGGSVSTLTIQRTQQEDSAVYLCASSLVAAGPYEQYFGPGTRLTVT.

This chain links TRBV7-9 with TRBJ1-2; D is possibly TRBD1 (5 bases). V was shortened by 5 bases and J by 4 bases, with 8 bases between the two germline ends. CDR1 is SEHNR, CDR2 FQNEAQ, per germline (reference sequence). The CDR3 has 12 amino acids. The CDR3 is CASSDDSYGYTF. In DNA, the CDR3 is TGTGCCAGCAGCGATGACAGCTATGGCTACACCTTC.

J is TRBJ1-6 and V is TRBV4-1; D unresolved. Trimming shortened V by 1 base and J by 8 bases, and 18 bases separated the two germline ends. There are 17 residues in the CDR3. Per germline, CDR1 MGHRA and CDR2 YSYEKL. The CDR3 spells CASSQAIGAKKDSPLHF. The CDR3 coding sequence is TGCGCCAGCAGCCAAGCCATTGGCGCCAAAAAAGATTCACCCCTCCACTTT.

This rearrangement joins TRBV5-1 to TRBJ1-5, with unresolved D. With 3 bases removed from V and 4 bases from J, the gap between germline ends came to 8 bases. The germline V gene has CDR1 SGHRS and CDR2 YFSETQ. This CDR3 has 13 amino acids. Written as DNA, the CDR3 is TGCGCCAGCAGCTCCTCAGTAAATCAGCCCCAGCATTTT. Its protein product is CASSSSVNQPQHF.

This clone was detected only a few times. In nucleotides, the CDR3 is TGTGCCAGCAGGAGTCTCCCGGACACCGGGGAGCTGTTTTTT. Translation: CASRSLPDTGELFF. This chain joins TRBV6-5 and TRBJ2-2; D is ambiguous. The CDR3 is 14 residues long. The V gene's germline CDR1 is MNHEY and CDR2 SVGAGI. V lost 6 bases and J lost 3, with 11 bases in between.

The chain uses TRBV10-3 and TRBJ2-7, with D perhaps assigned TRBD1 or TRBD2 (8 bases each). V lost 6 bases and J lost 4, with 19 bases in between. The CDR3 totals 15 residues. The germline V gene encodes CDR1 ENHRY and CDR2 SYGVKD. CDR3 amino acids: CAIRPGQGLDYEQYF. The CDR3 nucleotides are TGTGCCATCAGGCCCGGACAGGGACTAGATTACGAGCAGTACTTC.

The chain couples TRBV28 to TRBJ2-1; D is unresolved. V was trimmed by 5 bases and J by 0 bases, leaving 14 bases between them. Germline V lookup: CDR1 MDHEN, CDR2 SYDVKM. The CDR3 runs to 16 residues. For the CDR3, the DNA is TGTGCCAGCAGTCCCTCCAGGCGGCCCTCCTACAATGAGCAGTTCTTC. Translation: CASSPSRRPSYNEQFF.

V gene TRBV27 combines with J gene TRBJ1-1; no definite D call. The germline V gene has CDR1 MNHEY and CDR2 SMNVEV (reference sequence). The CDR3 spans 11 residues. With 5 bases removed from V and 6 bases from J, the gap between germline ends came to 7 bases. The DNA for the CDR3 is TGTGCCAGCAGTATGGGAGCTGAAGCTTTCTTT. Protein product: CASSMGAEAFF.

The chain recombines TRBV11-2 with TRBJ1-1; the D gene is possibly TRBD1 (6 bases). V was trimmed by 11 bases and J by 4 bases, leaving 23 bases between them. The CDR3 loop spans 15 amino acids. The germline V gene encodes CDR1 SGHAT and CDR2 FQNNGV. DNA of the CDR3: TGTGCCGGGTCGCCAACTACAGGGCTCGGCACTGAAGCTTTCTTT. This encodes CAGSPTTGLGTEAFF.

V usage is TRBV19 and J usage is TRBJ1-2; weak D call: TRBD1 (6 bases). Germline V gives CDR1 LNHDA, CDR2 SQIVND (reference sequence). Trimming stripped 10 bases from V and 2 bases from J, with 14 bases between. The CDR3 contains 13 residues. CDR3: CATNRRGNYGYTF. CDR3 in DNA: TGTGCCACCAACCGCAGGGGAAACTATGGCTACACCTTC.

The chain uses TRBV19 and TRBJ2-5; D uncertain. This CDR3 is 15 amino acids long. Germline V gene sequence: CDR1 LNHDA, CDR2 SQIVND (reference sequence). V lost 3 bases, J lost 0 bases, and 11 bases lay in between. The CDR3 DNA sequence: TGTGCCAGTAGTATGTTACAAGGGAACCAAGAGACCCAGTACTTC. It yields the protein CASSMLQGNQETQYF. Full variable domain (rest looked up from reference TRBV19 and TRBJ2-5): DGGITQSPKYLFRKEGQNVTLSCEQNLNHDAMYWYRQDPGQGLRLIYYSQIVNDFQKGDIAEGYSVSREKKESFPLTVTSAQKNPTAFYLCASSMLQGNQETQYFGPGTRLLVL.

The genes are TRBV2 and TRBJ1-5, with 9 bases aligning to TRBD1. Trimming removed 4 bases from V and 2 bases from J; junction bases left unmatched: 0. The CDR3 sequence is 14 residues long. Germline CDR1 reads SNHLY; CDR2 reads FYNNEI. This CDR3 is CASSGDRGNQPQHF. DNA of the CDR3: TGTGCCAGCAGTGGGGACAGGGGCAATCAGCCCCAGCATTTT.

The rearrangement links TRBV23-1 to TRBJ1-4, with TRBD1 matching over 9 bases. TRBV23-1 is classed as an ORF, of uncertain function. Trimming removed 4 bases from V and 1 base from J; junction bases left unmatched: 7. The CDR3 extends over 17 amino acids. The CDR3 loop is CASSPFDRGVTNEKLFF. CDR3 DNA: TGCGCCAGCAGTCCCTTTGACAGGGGGGTAACTAATGAAAAACTGTTTTTT.

The gene calls are TRBV4-3 and TRBJ2-1; D not certain. This CDR3 contains 14 residues. Trimming removed 5 bases from V and 2 bases from J, with 10 bases in between. Germline-derived CDR1 and CDR2 are LGHNA and YSLEER. The CDR3 bases are TGCGCCAGCAGCACCTGGGTCCCCTACAATGAGCAGTTCTTC. This sequence encodes CASSTWVPYNEQFF.

The chain joins TRBV9 to TRBJ2-2, with D uncertain. There are 15 residues in the CDR3. The germline V gene encodes CDR1 SGDLS and CDR2 YYNGEE. The V and J ends lost 6 bases and 3 bases respectively, with 15 bases between them. This CDR3 reads CASTERVGYTGELFF. CDR3 sequence (DNA): TGTGCCAGCACCGAACGGGTTGGGTACACCGGGGAGCTGTTTTTT. The full variable domain, completed using reference TRBV9 and TRBJ2-2, is DSGVTQTPKHLITATGQRVTLRCSPRSGDLSVYWYQQSLDQGLQFLIQYYNGEERAKGNILERFSAQQFPDLHSELNLSSLELGDSALYFCASTERVGYTGELFFGEGSRLTVL.

The J gene is TRBJ1-4, the V gene TRBV2, with 7 bases that match TRBD1. The V gene end was trimmed by 6 bases and the J gene end by 8 bases; junction bases not matched to a gene: 18. The CDR3 is made up of 17 amino acids. The germline V gene encodes CDR1 SNHLY and CDR2 FYNNEI. Here the CDR3 reads CASRRRTLRGRGEKLFF. In DNA form, the CDR3 reads TGTGCCAGCAGGAGGCGTACCCTGAGGGGGCGCGGCGAAAAACTGTTTTTT.

CDR3 coding DNA: TGTGCCAGTAGCGGGACAGGGAACACCGGGGAGCTGTTTTTT. Protein product: CASSGTGNTGELFF. This chain connects TRBV19 to TRBJ2-2; 8 bases line up with TRBD1. J gave up 1 base and V 6 bases, and 1 base lay outside the gene matches. The CDR3 is made up of 14 amino acids. Germline V gives CDR1 LNHDA, CDR2 SQIVND (reference sequence).

The chain links TRBV5-1 to TRBJ2-2, with a tentative D call TRBD1 (5 bases). Per germline, CDR1 SGHRS and CDR2 YFSETQ. The CDR3 totals 14 residues. V lost 0 bases and J 4 bases, leaving 7 bases between the germline ends. For the CDR3, the DNA is TGCGCCAGCAGCTTGGGACAGACCACCGGGGAGCTGTTTTTT. This gives the protein CASSLGQTTGELFF.